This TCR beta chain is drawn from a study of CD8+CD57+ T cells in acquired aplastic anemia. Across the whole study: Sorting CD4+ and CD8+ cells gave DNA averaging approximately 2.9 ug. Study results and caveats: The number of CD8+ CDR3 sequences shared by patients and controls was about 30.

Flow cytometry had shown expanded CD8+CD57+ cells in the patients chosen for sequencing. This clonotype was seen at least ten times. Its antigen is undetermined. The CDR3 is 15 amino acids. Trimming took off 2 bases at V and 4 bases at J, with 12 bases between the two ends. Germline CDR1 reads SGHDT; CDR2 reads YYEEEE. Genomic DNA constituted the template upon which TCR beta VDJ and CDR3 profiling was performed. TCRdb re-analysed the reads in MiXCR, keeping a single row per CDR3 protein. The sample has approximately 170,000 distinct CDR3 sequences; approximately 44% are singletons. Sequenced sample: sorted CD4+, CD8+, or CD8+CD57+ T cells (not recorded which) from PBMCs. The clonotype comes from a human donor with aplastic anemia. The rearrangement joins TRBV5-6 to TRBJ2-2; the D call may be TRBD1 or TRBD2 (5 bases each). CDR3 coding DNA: TGTGCCAGCAGCTTTGAGGGGCTCGGCACCGGGGAGCTGTTTTTT. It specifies CASSFEGLGTGELFF.